This T cell receptor beta chain was recorded in a study of a mutant IDH1 vaccine in newly diagnosed glioma. Time point: baseline, week 1 (first vaccination visit). The sample's treatment: pre-vaccination baseline after standard-of-care therapy. CDR3 length: 19 amino acids. Trimming removed 2 bases from V and 1 base from J, with 24 bases in between. Germline V CDR1 and CDR2: SGHAT, FQNNGV. Measured with immunoSEQ multiplex PCR; TCRdb has only the in-frame clones, and not every one. This table holds under 80,000 clones, just over 85% found once. This chain connects TRBV11-2 to TRBJ2-7; D is uncertain. This receptor was identified in a man aged 25-45 years with glioma. This material consisted of PBMCs, taken from a glioma patient treated with radiotherapy, temozolomide or both. The CDR3 region is CASSLPYWSSDGRSYEQYF. The CDR3 coding sequence is TGTGCCAGCAGCTTACCGTATTGGTCGTCGGACGGTCGGTCCTACGAGCAGTACTTC.